The 11 T cell receptor beta chains reported below all come from one sample, sequenced in a study of early stage breast cancer tumors. Data came from immunoSEQ multiplex PCR; TCRdb stores just in-frame clones and leaves some out. Among more than 55,000 clones listed, over 65% were seen once. Sequenced input: blood. Every receptor here comes from a person under 45 with breast cancer.

The CDR3 DNA is TGTGCCACCACACAGGGCTTCGGGGAAAAACTGTTTTTT. Translated: CATTQGFGEKLFF. The J gene is TRBJ1-4, the V gene TRBV30; D is possibly TRBD1 (6 bases). Trimming took off 8 bases at V and 8 bases at J, with 18 bases between the two ends. Germline V gives CDR1 GTSNPN, CDR2 SVGIG (reference sequence). This CDR3 is 13 amino acids long.

This chain joins TRBV18 and TRBJ2-5, with D unclear. The CDR3 is 13 amino acids. Germline CDR1 KGHSH, CDR2 LQKENI. The V gene lost 2 bases and the J gene lost 4 bases, with 8 bases spanning the gap. This chain's CDR3 is CASSPGMGETQYF. For the CDR3, the DNA is TGTGCCAGCTCACCAGGGATGGGAGAGACCCAGTACTTC.

Only a few counts were recorded for this clone. V gene TRBV5-6 combines with J gene TRBJ1-1, with D uncertain. The ends were cut back, 2 bases at V and 6 bases at J, with 5 bases in the middle. CDR3 length: 11 amino acids. Germline V gives CDR1 SGHDT, CDR2 YYEEEE. The CDR3 region has the DNA TGTGCCAGCAGCTTAACCTCTGAAGCTTTCTTT. Its translation is CASSLTSEAFF.

V gene TRBV19 combines with J gene TRBJ2-7, with D perhaps TRBD1 or TRBD2 (5 bases each). Germline V gene sequence: CDR1 LNHDA, CDR2 SQIVND (reference sequence). The CDR3 extends over 14 amino acids. Deletions cut 4 bases from V and 4 bases from J, with 14 bases between. This chain's CDR3 is CASSKDRDGYEQYF. The CDR3 nucleotides read TGTGCCAGTAGTAAAGATCGGGACGGGTACGAGCAGTACTTC.

V gene TRBV18 combines with J gene TRBJ1-4, with D possibly TRBD1 on 6 matching bases. Germline V CDR1 and CDR2: KGHSH, LQKENI. V was pared by 5 bases and J by 8 bases, with 15 bases between. This CDR3 comprises 14 residues. CDR3 residues: CASSEQGFEEKLFF. The CDR3 DNA sequence: TGTGCCAGCTCAGAACAGGGTTTCGAAGAAAAACTGTTTTTT.

This clone showed up just a few times. The chain joins TRBV10-1 to TRBJ1-2; D unclear. Germline CDR1 and CDR2: WNHNN and SYGVQD (reference sequence). The V gene lost 0 bases and the J gene lost 7 bases, with 9 bases spanning the gap. The CDR3 runs 13 residues. CDR3 nucleotides: TGCGCCAGCAGTGAGTCGTCCCTCTCTGGCTACACCTTC. This translates into CASSESSLSGYTF.

The CDR3 DNA follows: TGCAGCGGATCCCTACACGGTGACAACACTGAAGCTTTCTTT. This gives the protein CSGSLHGDNTEAFF. This chain links TRBV29-1 with TRBJ1-1; D is uncertain. The ends were cut back, 7 bases at V and 2 bases at J, with 17 bases in the middle. There are 14 residues in the CDR3. Germline V lookup: CDR1 SQVTM, CDR2 ANQGSEA. The full variable domain, rest sourced from reference TRBV29-1 and TRBJ1-1, is SAVISQKPSRDICQRGTSLTIQCQVDSQVTMMFWYRQQPGQSLTLIATANQGSEATYESGFVIDKFPISRPNLTFSTLTVSNMSPEDSSIYLCSGSLHGDNTEAFFGQGTRLTVV.

The chain employs TRBV7-2 and TRBJ2-7, with 7 positions matching TRBD2. V was pared by 2 bases and J by 4 bases, with 14 bases of the junction left unmatched. Germline CDR1 SGHTA, CDR2 FQGNSA. The CDR3 consists of 17 residues. For the CDR3, the DNA is TGTGCCAGCAGCTTAACCCCAGCGGGACCCCTCTCATACGAGCAGTACTTC. Its translation is CASSLTPAGPLSYEQYF.

The V gene is TRBV18, the J gene TRBJ1-1, with 7 bases aligning to TRBD1. The CDR3 is made up of 15 amino acids. Germline loops: CDR1 KGHSH, CDR2 LQKENI. J was trimmed by 0 bases and V by 3 bases; bases with no gene match: 4. The CDR3 loop is CASSPRQGMNTEAFF. In nucleotides, the CDR3 is TGTGCCAGCTCACCGCGACAGGGTATGAACACTGAAGCTTTCTTT.

V is TRBV7-9 and J is TRBJ2-7, with a tentative D call TRBD2 (6 bases). V was clipped by 3 bases and J by 0 bases, with 12 bases between them. Germline CDR1 reads SEHNR; CDR2 reads FQNEAQ (reference sequence). CDR3 length equals 15 residues. CDR3 coding DNA: TGTGCCAGCAGCTTGGCGGGGTTCAGCTCCTACGAGCAGTACTTC. Its translation: CASSLAGFSSYEQYF.

The gene calls are TRBV19 and TRBJ1-5; 9 nucleotides match TRBD1. In germline, CDR1 is LNHDA, CDR2 SQIVND (reference sequence). The V and J ends lost 6 bases and 6 bases, in that order; junction bases with no gene match: 9. The CDR3 consists of 15 residues. CDR3 coding DNA: TGTGCCAGTAGGACACAGGGGGCCTTGAGTCAGCCCCAGCATTTT. Protein sequence: CASRTQGALSQPQHF.